These 28 T cell receptor beta chains were sequenced from one sample in a study of T-cell memory formation after mild COVID-19 (dated by TCRdb to the early 2020s). The library relied on 5' RACE. The sequencing machine was an Illumina NovaSeq 6000. The public reads were reanalyzed by TCRdb: fastp trimming at Q25, MiXCR alignment, in-frame beta chains only. CDR3 protein duplicates are merged, each entry listing the most common genes and DNA. Counted in this sample were approximately 430,000 distinct CDR3 sequences; around a quarter of them appeared once. The top ten constitute around 13% of the sample. The source material was PBMCs or a T cell subset sorted from them (not recorded which). The receptor source for this set is an adult woman who had mild COVID-19 (a few samples of this study predate the infection). The sample titles of this study are shuffled in the database, so cell type and time point are left out; the donor was told from shared clones.

This clonotype was seen only a few times. The rearrangement joins TRBV6-5 to TRBJ1-2, with 8 bases that match TRBD1. Looked up from germline, CDR1 is MNHEY and CDR2 is SVGAGI. V was pared by 3 bases and J by 0 bases, with 12 bases of the junction left unmatched. CDR3 length: 18 residues. The chain's CDR3 is CASSYLPGQEYPNYGYTF. The CDR3 DNA reads as TGTGCCAGCAGTTATCTGCCGGGACAGGAATACCCTAACTATGGCTACACCTTC.

V and J are TRBV5-1 and TRBJ2-2, with 10 bases fitting TRBD1. This CDR3 has 15 amino acids. Unmatched junction bases numbered 3, after V lost 4 bases and J lost 3 bases. Germline lookup yields CDR1 SGHRS and CDR2 YFSETQ. CDR3 residues: CASSRQGADTGELFF. CDR3 DNA sequence: TGCGCCAGCAGCCGACAGGGGGCGGACACCGGGGAGCTGTTTTTT.

This chain joins TRBV29-1 and TRBJ2-5; D may match TRBD1 or TRBD2 (5 bases each). V was trimmed by 5 bases and J by 5 bases, leaving 9 bases between them. The germline V gene encodes CDR1 SQVTM and CDR2 ANQGSEA. There are 11 residues in the CDR3. CDR3 in DNA: TGCAGCGTTCAGAGGGGTGAGACCCAGTACTTC. Protein: CSVQRGETQYF.

The chain couples TRBV20-1 to TRBJ2-7; 8 nucleotides line up with TRBD1. The J segment lost 4 bases and the V segment lost 3 bases, leaving 14 bases of the junction unmatched. The CDR3 runs 16 residues. Germline assignment: CDR1 DFQATT and CDR2 SNEGSKA (reference sequence). The CDR3 coding sequence is TGCAGTGCTAGTATACCTCGACAGGGGTATGCGTACGAGCAGTACTTC. Translation gives CSASIPRQGYAYEQYF.

The CDR3 sequence: CASSQTHLMGLGQFF. CDR3 DNA: TGTGCCAGCAGTCAGACTCACCTAATGGGCTTAGGGCAGTTCTTC. The chain uses TRBV12-3 or TRBV12-4 and TRBJ2-1; D call uncertain. CDR3 length equals 15 residues. V lost 5 bases to trimming and J lost 12 bases, with 23 bases between them.

The chain employs TRBV5-5 and TRBJ2-2, with D tentatively TRBD1 (5 bases). The CDR3 is made up of 15 amino acids. CDR1 is SGHKS, CDR2 YYEKEE, per germline (reference sequence). V lost 3 bases and J 1 base, leaving 10 bases between the germline ends. DNA of the CDR3: TGTGCCAGCAGCTCGACAGTTCGGAACACCGGGGAGCTGTTTTTT. Amino acid sequence: CASSSTVRNTGELFF.

This clonotype turned up a few times. The CDR3 DNA follows: TGTGCCAGCAGCGTCAGGGATATAGCCTACGAGCAGTACTTC. Translating gives CASSVRDIAYEQYF. The chain uses TRBV9 and TRBJ2-7; tentative D call: TRBD1 (5 bases). V dropped 2 bases and J dropped 2 bases, with 11 bases sitting between them. There are 14 residues in the CDR3. The V gene's germline CDR1 is SGDLS and CDR2 YYNGEE.

The chain joins TRBV6-6 to TRBJ2-7; possible D gene TRBD1, 6 bases. CDR1 is MNHNY and CDR2 is SVGAGI in the germline V gene (reference sequence). Trimming left V 4 bases short and J 2 bases short, with 12 bases between. The CDR3 is made up of 14 amino acids. The CDR3, as DNA: TGTGCCAGCAGTTTAAGACAGGCTACCTACGAGCAGTACTTC. It yields the protein CASSLRQATYEQYF.

The chain couples TRBV4-2 to TRBJ2-3; no definite D call. V lost 4 bases, J lost 0 bases, and 14 bases lay in between. CDR1 LGHNA and CDR2 YNFKEQ come from the germline V gene. The CDR3 has 16 amino acids. CDR3 residues: CASSPQAAASTDTQYF. Here the CDR3 DNA reads TGTGCCAGCAGCCCCCAGGCGGCGGCAAGCACAGATACGCAGTATTTT.

The chain recombines TRBV27 with TRBJ1-1; possible D gene TRBD1, 6 bases. V gave up 6 bases and J gave up 1 base, with 15 bases separating them. This CDR3 is built from 15 residues. Germline lookup yields CDR1 MNHEY and CDR2 SMNVEV (reference sequence). The CDR3 spells CASSLSRGPNTEAFF. Here the CDR3 DNA reads TGTGCCAGCAGCCTGAGCAGGGGCCCGAACACTGAAGCTTTCTTT.

V usage is TRBV9 and J usage is TRBJ1-2; D unresolved. Germline V gene lookup returns CDR1 SGDLS and CDR2 YYNGEE. The CDR3 covers 15 residues. V was cut by 3 bases and J by 2 bases, with 14 bases left in between. The CDR3 is CASSAYRPGNYGYTF. The CDR3 DNA reads as TGTGCCAGCAGCGCCTACCGGCCCGGGAACTATGGCTACACCTTC. Combining the CDR3 with reference TRBV9 and TRBJ1-2 gives the whole variable domain DSGVTQTPKHLITATGQRVTLRCSPRSGDLSVYWYQQSLDQGLQFLIQYYNGEERAKGNILERFSAQQFPDLHSELNLSSLELGDSALYFCASSAYRPGNYGYTFGSGTRLTVV.

A few counts support this clonotype. This chain uses TRBV6-5 with TRBJ1-3; perhaps TRBD1 as D (5 bases). V shed 6 bases and J shed 2 bases, with 14 bases lying between them. This CDR3 is 15 amino acids long. CDR1 and CDR2 (germline): MNHEY, SVGAGI. The CDR3 is CASSSLGPPGNTIYF. For the CDR3, the DNA is TGTGCCAGCAGCTCCTTGGGACCCCCTGGAAACACCATATATTTT.

The table lists this clonotype with a count of one. V gene TRBV5-1 combines with J gene TRBJ2-7; 10 bases are a match to TRBD1. The trim removed 5 bases at V and 6 bases at J, leaving 11 bases unmatched. This CDR3 has 15 residues. CDR1 SGHRS and CDR2 YFSETQ come from the germline V gene. In DNA, the CDR3 is TGCGCCAGCAGTATCGGGGACAGGGGAAATGTCGAGCAGTACTTC. Translated, it gives CASSIGDRGNVEQYF.

The rearrangement joins TRBV2 to TRBJ2-7; D assignment may be TRBD1 or TRBD2 (6 bases each). Trimming cost V 3 bases and J 0 bases, with 15 bases left between them. The CDR3 is 16 amino acids. The V gene's germline CDR1 is SNHLY and CDR2 FYNNEI. The CDR3 reads CASSDGGRPISYEQYF. The CDR3, as DNA: TGTGCCAGCAGTGACGGGGGCAGACCCATCTCCTACGAGCAGTACTTC.

J is TRBJ2-3 and V is TRBV7-8, with TRBD2 matching over 8 bases. Germline CDR1 and CDR2: SGHVS and FQNEAQ. Trimming took 1 base from V and 4 from J; bases not matched to a gene: 7. The CDR3 has 16 residues. CDR3 loop: CASSLGSLAGADTQYF. The CDR3 region has the DNA TGTGCCAGCAGCTTAGGGTCCCTAGCGGGCGCAGATACGCAGTATTTT. Together with reference TRBV7-8 and TRBJ2-3, the CDR3 gives the full variable domain: GAGVSQSPRYKVAKRGQDVALRCDPISGHVSLFWYQQALGQGPEFLTYFQNEAQLDKSGLPSDRFFAERPEGSVSTLKIQRTQQEDSAVYLCASSLGSLAGADTQYFGPGTRLTVL.

This clonotype was seen ten or more times. The rearrangement uses TRBV7-9 and TRBJ2-7; D is perhaps TRBD2 (5 bases). The CDR3 is 13 residues long. V lost 5 bases, J lost 4 bases, and 12 bases lay in between. The germline V gene has CDR1 SEHNR and CDR2 FQNEAQ (reference sequence). CDR3 coding DNA: TGTGCCAGCAGCATAAGCGGCGCATACGAGCAGTACTTC. Amino acid sequence: CASSISGAYEQYF.

This clonotype was observed a handful of times. The genes are TRBV30 and TRBJ2-3; the D call may be TRBD1 or TRBD2 (5 bases each). The CDR3 contains 16 residues. Trimming took off 2 bases at V and 2 bases at J, with 17 bases between the two ends. Germline V gene sequence: CDR1 GTSNPN, CDR2 SVGIG (reference sequence). CDR3: CAWSIPGTLVTDTQYF. DNA of the CDR3: TGTGCCTGGAGTATCCCCGGGACGCTTGTCACAGATACGCAGTATTTT. Together with reference TRBV30 and TRBJ2-3, the CDR3 gives the full variable domain: SQTIHQWPATLVQPVGSPLSLECTVEGTSNPNLYWYRQAAGRGLQLLFYSVGIGQISSEVPQNLSASRPQDRQFILSSKKLLLSDSGFYLCAWSIPGTLVTDTQYFGPGTRLTVL.

This clonotype turned up a few times. The chain combines TRBV6-5 with TRBJ2-7; possibly TRBD1 for D (7 bases). The CDR3 length is 14 residues. V was shortened by 0 bases and J by 3 bases, with 9 bases between the two germline ends. The germline CDR1 and CDR2 sequences are MNHEY and SVGAGI. CDR3 sequence: CASSYSRDSYEQYF. CDR3 sequence (DNA): TGTGCCAGCAGTTACTCGCGGGACAGCTACGAGCAGTACTTC.

V is TRBV24-1 and J is TRBJ2-3; no definite D call. Germline CDR1 and CDR2: KGHDR and SFDVKD. This CDR3 contains 15 residues. V lost 0 bases to trimming and J lost 0 bases, with 6 bases between them. CDR3 sequence (DNA): TGTGCCACCAGTGATTTGTCCAGGAGCACAGATACGCAGTATTTT. It translates to CATSDLSRSTDTQYF.

The chain uses TRBV9 and TRBJ2-3; TRBD2 might be the D (5 bases). V was clipped by 0 bases and J by 2 bases, with 19 bases between them. Germline values: CDR1 SGDLS, CDR2 YYNGEE. The CDR3 has 18 residues. The CDR3 DNA reads as TGTGCCAGCAGCGTAGGTCGCGGCGGCGGGCACACCACAGATACGCAGTATTTT. This codes for CASSVGRGGGHTTDTQYF.

This sequence joins TRBV29-1 and TRBJ1-2, with 8 bases fitting TRBD1. Germline V gene sequence: CDR1 SQVTM, CDR2 ANQGSEA. CDR3 length: 14 amino acids. V was clipped by 2 bases and J by 6 bases; unmatched bases: 8. The CDR3 nucleotides are TGCAGCGTTGAAAAGAGACAGGGGATAAATGGCTACACCTTC. It codes for CSVEKRQGINGYTF.

The V gene is TRBV12-3 or TRBV12-4, the J gene TRBJ1-3; D ambiguous. V dropped 5 bases and J dropped 0 bases, with 11 bases sitting between them. This CDR3 contains 15 residues. The CDR3 protein is CASSPSSPSGNTIYF. DNA for the CDR3: TGTGCCAGCAGTCCGAGTAGCCCCTCTGGAAACACCATATATTTT.

This clonotype was recorded a few times. J is TRBJ2-1 and V is TRBV7-8; 8 bases line up with TRBD2. The CDR3 loop spans 18 amino acids. V trimming: 3 bases; J trimming: 7 bases; junction bases outside the gene matches: 17. Germline lookup yields CDR1 SGHVS and CDR2 FQNEAQ. The CDR3 loop reads CASSFSLPYGGAGNEQFF. CDR3 DNA: TGTGCCAGCAGCTTTTCGTTGCCTTACGGGGGGGCGGGTAATGAGCAGTTCTTC.

V gene TRBV9 combines with J gene TRBJ2-1; 7 bases line up with TRBD1. Germline assignment: CDR1 SGDLS and CDR2 YYNGEE. Trimming took 0 bases from V and 7 from J; bases not matched to a gene: 13. The CDR3 has 17 residues. The CDR3 coding sequence is TGTGCCAGCAGCGTAGACAGGGGTGCCCTCCCGTGGAATGAGCAGTTCTTC. Translating gives CASSVDRGALPWNEQFF. The full variable domain, completed using reference TRBV9 and TRBJ2-1, is DSGVTQTPKHLITATGQRVTLRCSPRSGDLSVYWYQQSLDQGLQFLIQYYNGEERAKGNILERFSAQQFPDLHSELNLSSLELGDSALYFCASSVDRGALPWNEQFFGPGTRLTVL.

The chain joins TRBV11-2 to TRBJ2-3, with 7 nucleotides matching TRBD1. Germline V gene lookup returns CDR1 SGHAT and CDR2 FQNNGV. After removal of 2 bases from V and 1 base from J, the junction contained 6 bases not matched to a gene. CDR3 size: 16 residues. CDR3 coding DNA: TGTGCCAGCAGCTTATCGAGGGGACAGCGCACAGATACGCAGTATTTT. It specifies CASSLSRGQRTDTQYF. Full variable domain (outside the CDR3, taken from reference TRBV11-2 and TRBJ2-3): EAGVAQSPRYKIIEKRQSVAFWCNPISGHATLYWYQQILGQGPKLLIQFQNNGVVDDSQLPKDRFSAERLKGVDSTLKIQPAKLEDSAVYLCASSLSRGQRTDTQYFGPGTRLTVL.

This clonotype showed up just a few times. The V and J genes are TRBV2 and TRBJ2-2; D may be TRBD1 or TRBD2 (6 bases each). Germline V gene sequence: CDR1 SNHLY, CDR2 FYNNEI. The CDR3 consists of 14 residues. V was shortened by 8 bases and J by 0 bases, with 10 bases between the two germline ends. The CDR3 sequence is CASRGRTNTGELFF. CDR3 sequence (DNA): TGTGCCAGCCGGGGGCGAACGAACACCGGGGAGCTGTTTTTT.

The chain carries TRBV19 and TRBJ1-6, with D tentatively TRBD1 (6 bases). The CDR3 spans 13 residues. The germline V and J ends were trimmed by 10 bases and 8 bases, with 15 bases remaining between them. The V gene's germline CDR1 is LNHDA and CDR2 SQIVND (reference sequence). CDR3 protein: CATTDRPYSPLHF. In DNA form, the CDR3 reads TGTGCCACCACTGACAGGCCCTATTCACCCCTCCACTTT.

The V call is TRBV4-1, the J call TRBJ1-5; 8 bases match TRBD1. The CDR3 has 16 residues. V trimming: 4 bases; J trimming: 7 bases; junction bases outside the gene matches: 12. Germline-derived CDR1 and CDR2 are MGHRA and YSYEKL. DNA for the CDR3: TGCGCCAGCAGCCCGTACCCCCAGGGGGCGCGGCAGCCCCAGCATTTT. Its protein is CASSPYPQGARQPQHF.